Listed here are 10 T cell receptor beta chains from one sample, sequenced in a study of cytomegalovirus exposure and HLA in healthy donors. The PCR ran on 60 Vbeta and 13 Jbeta primers. Measured with immunoSEQ multiplex PCR; TCRdb has only the in-frame clones, and not every one. The sample lists 110,000 to 150,000 clones; approximately 80% were seen once. Sequencing was performed on PBMCs. The receptors stem from a male donor in good health and CMV-seronegative.

The chain employs TRBV7-3 and TRBJ2-7, with TRBD1 matching over 7 bases. The CDR3 has 16 residues. The V gene end was trimmed by 0 bases and the J gene end by 0 bases; junction bases not matched to a gene: 5. Germline V gene data show CDR1 as SGHTA and CDR2 as FQGTGA. The CDR3 sequence is CASSLTVGDSSYEQYF. CDR3 coding DNA: TGTGCCAGCAGCTTAACTGTTGGGGACAGCTCCTACGAGCAGTACTTC.

This chain uses TRBV6-7 with TRBJ2-7; possibly TRBD1 for D (6 bases). TRBV6-7 is an open reading frame, and its role is uncertain. V was cut by 0 bases and J by 0 bases, with 18 bases left in between. The CDR3 is made up of 18 amino acids. The CDR3 bases are TGTGCCAGCAGTTACTCGGCCTTATCGTACAGGGTCTCCTACGAGCAGTACTTC. Translated, it gives CASSYSALSYRVSYEQYF.

V and J are TRBV25-1 and TRBJ1-2; D possibly corresponds to TRBD1 (6 bases). Germline V CDR1 and CDR2: MGHDK, SYGVNS. V lost 1 base to trimming and J lost 8 bases, with 17 bases between them. This CDR3 contains 15 residues. CDR3 DNA: TGTGCCAGCAGTGAATTAAACAGGGAGTTTAGCGGCTACACCTTC. Translated: CASSELNREFSGYTF.

This clone came up once. The chain joins TRBV11-2 to TRBJ2-2, with 7 nucleotides matching TRBD1. V gave up 4 bases and J gave up 6 bases; unmatched junction bases: 11. The CDR3 is 16 amino acids. From germline, CDR1 is SGHAT and CDR2 FQNNGV. The CDR3 DNA is TGTGCCAGCAGCTCGCCTCCGGGACAGTTTCCCGGGGAGCTGTTTTTT. Translated, it gives CASSSPPGQFPGELFF.

This clone occurred once. This sequence joins TRBV6-4 and TRBJ1-1; D unclear. The CDR3 runs to 17 residues. Between the trimmed V and J ends, which lost 1 base and 3 bases, there was a span of 18 bases. Germline V gives CDR1 MRHNA, CDR2 SNTAGT. The CDR3 bases are TGTGCCAGCAGTGACTTTGAGACAACACACTTCGACACTGAAGCTTTCTTT. The encoded protein is CASSDFETTHFDTEAFF.

The chain has TRBV18 and TRBJ2-7; D possibly corresponds to TRBD2 (5 bases). V lost 3 bases and J lost 2, with 11 bases in between. The CDR3 contains 14 residues. In germline, CDR1 is KGHSH, CDR2 LQKENI. The CDR3 DNA sequence: TGTGCCAGCTCACCTTACCGGGATCCCTACGAGCAGTACTTC. Protein product: CASSPYRDPYEQYF.

Worth noting for this clone: The junction and the germline gene differ at one end; a read error may be behind it. The chain combines TRBV19 with TRBJ2-4, with 8 bases lining up with TRBD2. The CDR3 is made up of 15 amino acids. Germline V CDR1 and CDR2: LNHDA, SQIVND (reference sequence). CDR3 amino acids: CASSIPGRDKNSQYF. CDR3 nucleotide sequence: TGTGCCAGTAGTATCCCCGGGAGGGACAAAAACAGTCAGTACTTC.

The V gene is TRBV4-1, the J gene TRBJ1-5; D not resolved. Trimming removed 0 bases from V and 6 bases from J, with 12 bases in between. The CDR3 covers 15 residues. In germline, CDR1 is MGHRA, CDR2 YSYEKL. The CDR3 protein is CASSQDIGQFQPQHF. CDR3 coding DNA: TGCGCCAGCAGCCAAGATATTGGCCAGTTTCAGCCCCAGCATTTT.

This sequence joins TRBV7-2 and TRBJ2-5, with 9 bases aligning to TRBD2. From germline, CDR1 is SGHTA and CDR2 FQGNSA. The V segment lost 5 bases and the J segment 1 base; nucleotides outside the gene matches: 5. The CDR3 length is 15 residues. The CDR3 sequence: CASSRAGGGQETQYF. The DNA of the CDR3 is TGTGCCAGCAGCCGGGCGGGAGGGGGCCAAGAGACCCAGTACTTC.

This clone was seen only a few times. The chain recombines TRBV19 with TRBJ1-2, with D perhaps matching TRBD1 (5 bases). The V gene's germline CDR1 is LNHDA and CDR2 SQIVND (reference sequence). This CDR3 spans 16 amino acids. The V gene lost 0 bases and the J gene lost 8 bases, with 19 bases spanning the gap. CDR3: CASSIDASDMMSGYTF. As DNA, the CDR3 is TGTGCCAGTAGTATAGACGCCTCGGACATGATGTCCGGCTACACCTTC.